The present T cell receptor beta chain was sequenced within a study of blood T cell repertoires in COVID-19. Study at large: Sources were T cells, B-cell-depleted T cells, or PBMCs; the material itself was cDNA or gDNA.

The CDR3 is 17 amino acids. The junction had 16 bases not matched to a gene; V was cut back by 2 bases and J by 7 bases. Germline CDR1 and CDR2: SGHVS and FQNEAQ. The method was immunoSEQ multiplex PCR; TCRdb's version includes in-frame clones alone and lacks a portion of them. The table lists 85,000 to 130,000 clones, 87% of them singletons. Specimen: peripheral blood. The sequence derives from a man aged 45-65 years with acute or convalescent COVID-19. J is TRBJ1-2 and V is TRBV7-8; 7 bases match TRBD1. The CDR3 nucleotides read TGTGCCAGCAGCTTAACTAGGCAGGGGGGTCTAGGAGGTGGCTACACCTTC. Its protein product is CASSLTRQGGLGGGYTF.